This T cell receptor (beta chain) was observed in a study of control samples from healthy donors and cancer patients. This clone has just one count. Germline loops: CDR1 WNHNN, CDR2 SYGVQD (reference sequence). CDR3 length: 14 amino acids. Unmatched junction bases numbered 6, after V lost 4 bases and J lost 5 bases. TCRdb keeps only in-frame clones here, not all; method: immunoSEQ multiplex PCR. Here the sample spans roughly 88,000 clones, approximately 90% being singletons. The receptor's source is a woman aged 25 to 39 in good health. Sequenced sample: blood. This chain links TRBV10-1 with TRBJ2-3; 7 bases map to TRBD2. CDR3 nucleotides: TGCGCCAGCAGTGCAGGCGGGAGTCGAGATACGCAGTATTTT. Translating gives CASSAGGSRDTQYF.